This T cell receptor beta chain is drawn from a study of blood T cell repertoires in COVID-19. The overall study: Acute and convalescent COVID-19 samples came from the United States, Italy and Spain. The cDNA or gDNA used as material had been derived from T cells, B-cell-depleted T cells, or PBMCs.

J was trimmed by 8 bases and V by 3 bases; bases with no gene match: 12. This CDR3 has 15 amino acids. Germline assignment: CDR1 KGHSH and CDR2 LQKENI. Per the original data handling: Using reference gene primer amplification, nucleated cell counts were estimated. Measured with immunoSEQ multiplex PCR; TCRdb has only the in-frame clones, and not every one. For V, J and clone size, that table is used; D and trimming come from the DNA. The data contain roughly 140,000 clones, roughly 88% of them singletons. The chain couples TRBV18 to TRBJ1-2; 7 bases map to TRBD1. This receptor was obtained from a woman aged 45-65 years with acute or convalescent COVID-19. Sequencing was done on a sample of peripheral blood. CDR3 in amino acids: CASSPRGGGNEGYTF. For the CDR3, the DNA is TGTGCCAGCTCACCGAGAGGAGGGGGCAATGAAGGCTACACCTTC.